The rows below give T cell receptor beta chains drawn from one sample of a study of blood T cell repertoires in COVID-19. Using immunoSEQ multiplex PCR, the repertoire was profiled, and TCRdb retains in-frame clones only, with some absent. Of roughly 330,000 clones detected, around 90% appear once; the ten largest clones hold 5.5% to 7%. Input material: PBMCs or T cells enriched from blood (not recorded which). These receptors all come from a woman aged 30 to 39 who had recovered from COVID-19. CDR3s include the opening cysteine and the closing phenylalanine or tryptophan. A D gene is named only where the DNA matches it firmly. Clone size is shown for a subset of rows, as once, few, many or a class of expanded clone.

CDR3 length: 14
J gene: TRBJ1-6
clone size: NA
V gene: TRBV21-1
D gene: NA
CDR3 DNA: TGTGCCAGCACCAGACAGGGGGTTAATTCACCCCTCCACTTT
CDR3 protein: CASTRQGVNSPLHF

CDR3 length: 12
J gene: TRBJ1-1
clone size: NA
V gene: TRBV5-4
D gene: TRBD1
CDR3 DNA: TGTGCCAGCAGCTGGACAGGGACTAAAGCTTTCTTT
CDR3 protein: CASSWTGTKAFF

CDR3 length: 15
J gene: TRBJ2-5
clone size: NA
V gene: TRBV19
D gene: TRBD2
CDR3 DNA: TGTGCCAGTAGACTAAGCGGGGGGTCTCAAGAGACCCAGTACTTC
CDR3 protein: CASRLSGGSQETQYF

CDR3 length: 15
J gene: TRBJ2-1
clone size: NA
V gene: TRBV9
D gene: TRBD2
CDR3 DNA: TGTGCCAGCACCCCTGATAGCGGGGGACCAAATGAGCAGTTCTTC
CDR3 protein: CASTPDSGGPNEQFF

CDR3 length: 14
J gene: TRBJ2-2
clone size: NA
V gene: TRBV6-5
D gene: NA
CDR3 DNA: TGTGCCAGCAGCCTCTCAGCGGGCACCGGGGAGCTGTTTTTT
CDR3 protein: CASSLSAGTGELFF

CDR3 length: 16
J gene: TRBJ2-2
clone size: NA
V gene: TRBV4-3
D gene: NA
CDR3 DNA: TGCGCCAGCAGCCAAGAACTCTCGGAGTACACCGGGGAGCTGTTTTTT
CDR3 protein: CASSQELSEYTGELFF

CDR3 length: 18
J gene: TRBJ2-2
clone size: NA
V gene: TRBV10-3
D gene: TRBD2
CDR3 DNA: TGTGCCATCAGGGGGACTAGCGGGGGGCCCCGGTACACCGGGGAGCTGTTTTTT
CDR3 protein: CAIRGTSGGPRYTGELFF

CDR3 length: 13
J gene: TRBJ2-1
clone size: NA
V gene: TRBV5-8
D gene: TRBD1
CDR3 DNA: TGTGCCAGCAGTCCGGGACAGGGGTATGAGCAGTTCTTC
CDR3 protein: CASSPGQGYEQFF

CDR3 length: 16
J gene: TRBJ2-3
clone size: NA
V gene: TRBV5-6
D gene: TRBD2
CDR3 DNA: TGTGCCAGCAGCTTGTTGCGGGGGGCCCGCACAGATACGCAGTATTTT
CDR3 protein: CASSLLRGARTDTQYF

CDR3 length: 13
J gene: TRBJ1-2
clone size: few
V gene: TRBV12-3/TRBV12-4
D gene: NA
CDR3 DNA: TGTGCCAGCAGTCCTCCGGAGGGCTATGGCTACACCTTC
CDR3 protein: CASSPPEGYGYTF

CDR3 length: 17
J gene: TRBJ2-6
clone size: NA
V gene: TRBV19
D gene: TRBD1
CDR3 DNA: TGTGCCAGTAGTGCCCGGGACAGGGGAGCTGGGGCCAACGTCCTGACTTTC
CDR3 protein: CASSARDRGAGANVLTF

CDR3 length: 12
J gene: TRBJ1-2
clone size: NA
V gene: TRBV19
D gene: NA
CDR3 DNA: TGTGCCAGTAGACAGAAAAACTATGGCTACACCTTC
CDR3 protein: CASRQKNYGYTF

CDR3 length: 14
J gene: TRBJ2-2
clone size: NA
V gene: TRBV10-3
D gene: NA
CDR3 DNA: TGTGCCATCAGCGGCCCGACTACTCCCGGGGAGCTGTTTTTT
CDR3 protein: CAISGPTTPGELFF

CDR3 length: 12
J gene: TRBJ2-7
clone size: few
V gene: TRBV30
D gene: NA
CDR3 DNA: TGTGCCTGGAGTGGCAGGGCCTACGAGCAGTACTTC
CDR3 protein: CAWSGRAYEQYF

CDR3 length: 18
J gene: TRBJ2-5
clone size: NA
V gene: TRBV5-5
D gene: NA
CDR3 DNA: TGTGCCAGCAGCACGACCCCGCCTATGGCGGGGAGCCAAGAGACCCAGTACTTC
CDR3 protein: CASSTTPPMAGSQETQYF